The 30 T cell receptor beta chains below all came from one sample that was sequenced in a study of CD4 T cells in relation to SARS-CoV-2 and coronaviruses. The table came from immunoSEQ multiplex PCR; TCRdb's copy has only in-frame clones and leaves some out. The sample gives 10,000 to 13,000 clones, 87% of which show up once; around 2.2% is in the top ten. The sample comprised naive CD4+ T cells from PBMCs. Sample subset: naive CD4+ T cells isolated by negative enrichment. These receptors all stem from an adult with COVID-19.

The chain recombines TRBV2 with TRBJ2-3, with TRBD1 as a possible D gene (6 bases). CDR1 and CDR2 from the germline V gene are SNHLY and FYNNEI. The CDR3 length is 15 residues. Trimming took 4 bases from V and 3 from J, leaving 14 bases between them. CDR3 amino acids: CASSAAGVWTDTQYF. The CDR3 DNA reads TGTGCCAGCAGTGCTGCAGGGGTGTGGACAGATACGCAGTATTTT.

The chain recombines TRBV18 with TRBJ2-2; a weak D match, TRBD2 (5 bases). The germline V gene encodes CDR1 KGHSH and CDR2 LQKENI. V was trimmed by 4 bases and J by 0 bases, leaving 15 bases between them. The CDR3 has 17 residues. The CDR3 sequence: CASSHRSGLTNTGELFF. For the CDR3, the DNA is TGTGCCAGCTCACACCGGTCGGGATTGACGAACACCGGGGAGCTGTTTTTT.

This clone appeared once. This chain connects TRBV18 to TRBJ2-1, with 8 nucleotides matching TRBD1. CDR1 is KGHSH, CDR2 LQKENI, per germline. CDR3 length: 15 amino acids. Trimming cost V 6 bases and J 3 bases; bases outside gene matches: 7. CDR3 nucleotides: TGTGCCAGCTCGCGATCAGGGGGCGGCTACAATGAGCAGTTCTTC. Protein: CASSRSGGGYNEQFF.

The chain is built from TRBV3-1 (or the pseudogene TRBV3-2) and TRBJ2-7, with 12 bases lining up with TRBD1. The germline gives CDR1 LGHDT, CDR2 YNNKEL (reference sequence). The V and J ends lost 3 bases and 6 bases, in that order; junction bases with no gene match: 6. The CDR3 totals 15 residues. CDR3 nucleotide sequence: TGTGCCAGCAGCCATCCCGGGACAGGGGGCGCCGAGCAGTACTTC. Its protein is CASSHPGTGGAEQYF.

The rearrangement joins TRBV7-8 to TRBJ2-5; 8 nucleotides line up with TRBD2. The length of the CDR3 is 16 residues. Germline CDR1 and CDR2: SGHVS and FQNEAQ. After removal of 1 base from V and 5 bases from J, the junction contained 9 bases not matched to a gene. The chain's CDR3 is CASSLGSPGLGETQYF. In nucleotides, the CDR3 is TGTGCCAGCAGCTTAGGATCTCCGGGACTAGGCGAGACCCAGTACTTC.

The chain combines TRBV12-5 with TRBJ1-1; TRBD1 agrees at 8 bases. CDR3 length equals 17 residues. J lost 6 bases, V lost 3 bases, and 15 bases had no gene match. Germline-derived CDR1 and CDR2 are LGHNT and FRNRAP. CDR3 region: CASGFIIGQGLSPEAFF. Here the CDR3 DNA reads TGTGCTAGTGGTTTCATTATCGGACAGGGATTGAGTCCTGAAGCTTTCTTT.

The chain couples TRBV28 to TRBJ1-2, with D hard to call. Germline CDR1 reads MDHEN; CDR2 reads SYDVKM. The CDR3 extends over 14 amino acids. V lost 5 bases and J 0 bases, leaving 10 bases between the germline ends. As DNA, the CDR3 is TGTGCCAGCAGTACCCTTATTGCTAACTATGGCTACACCTTC. This encodes CASSTLIANYGYTF.

The rearrangement joins TRBV19 to TRBJ2-5; no clear D gene. The CDR3 extends over 14 amino acids. Germline values: CDR1 LNHDA, CDR2 SQIVND (reference sequence). V was shortened by 4 bases and J by 0 bases, with 9 bases between the two germline ends. CDR3 in amino acids: CASSTAKYQETQYF. The CDR3 DNA reads as TGTGCCAGTAGTACCGCAAAATACCAAGAGACCCAGTACTTC.

The chain is built from TRBV2 and TRBJ1-6, with D possibly being TRBD1 (5 bases). Trimming left V 3 bases short and J 6 bases short, with 12 bases between. Looked up from germline, CDR1 is SNHLY and CDR2 is FYNNEI. CDR3 size: 15 residues. In nucleotides, the CDR3 is TGTGCCAGCAGTGACTTAACCGGGGGTAATTCACCCCTCCACTTT. Amino acids: CASSDLTGGNSPLHF.

V and J are TRBV7-8 and TRBJ2-3; 11 positions match TRBD2. V shed 5 bases, J shed 5 bases, and the junction held 6 bases outside the gene matches. Per the germline V gene, CDR1 is SGHVS and CDR2 is FQNEAQ. The CDR3 is 15 amino acids. The CDR3 reads CASSPIAGGQDTQYF. In nucleotides, the CDR3 is TGTGCCAGCAGCCCAATAGCGGGGGGGCAAGATACGCAGTATTTT.

The V and J genes are TRBV13 and TRBJ1-2, with D possibly being TRBD1 (5 bases). Trimming pared 1 base from V and 6 bases from J, leaving 12 bases between. The CDR3 is 14 residues long. CDR1 is PRHDT, CDR2 FYEKMQ, per germline (reference sequence). CDR3 region: CASSLVSGGNGYTF. CDR3 nucleotides: TGTGCCAGCAGCTTAGTATCGGGGGGTAATGGCTACACCTTC.

The rearrangement uses TRBV28 and TRBJ1-2; D is ambiguous. Germline loops: CDR1 MDHEN, CDR2 SYDVKM. The CDR3 has 11 residues. V gave up 5 bases and J gave up 8 bases, with 9 bases separating them. This CDR3 reads CASSRRDGYTF. The CDR3 DNA follows: TGTGCCAGCAGTCGGCGAGACGGCTACACCTTC.

The rearrangement links TRBV5-1 to TRBJ1-2; D not certain. In germline, CDR1 is SGHRS, CDR2 YFSETQ. This CDR3 region has 16 residues. Between the trimmed V and J ends, which lost 4 bases and 4 bases, there was a span of 20 bases. CDR3 sequence reads: CASSATVSLRGYGYTF. In DNA form, the CDR3 reads TGCGCCAGCAGCGCCACAGTCTCCCTTCGCGGCTATGGCTACACCTTC.

The chain links TRBV29-1 to TRBJ2-3, with TRBD2 matching 10 bases. V shed 4 bases and J 2 bases; nucleotides not matched to a gene: 6. There are 15 residues in the CDR3. Germline V gene lookup returns CDR1 SQVTM and CDR2 ANQGSEA. CDR3 bases: TGCAGCGTTGCCGGGACTAGCGCGGCCACAGATACGCAGTATTTT. Translation: CSVAGTSAATDTQYF.

V usage is TRBV5-1 and J usage is TRBJ2-3; 7 bases match TRBD1. The CDR3 is 14 amino acids. Germline CDR1 is SGHRS and CDR2 is YFSETQ. V dropped 0 bases and J dropped 6; count of bases not matched to a gene: 4. The CDR3 protein is CASSLGQGGDTQYF. The CDR3 bases are TGCGCCAGCAGCTTGGGACAGGGTGGGGATACGCAGTATTTT. The entire variable domain, with the rest obtained from reference TRBV5-1 and TRBJ2-3, is as follows: KAGVTQTPRYLIKTRGQQVTLSCSPISGHRSVSWYQQTPGQGLQFLFEYFSETQRNKGNFPGRFSGRQFSNSRSEMNVSTLELGDSALYLCASSLGQGGDTQYFGPGTRLTVL.

This clone came up a few times. V is TRBV5-1 and J is TRBJ2-2; tentatively, D is TRBD1 or TRBD2 (6 bases each). The CDR3 is 16 residues long. Per germline, CDR1 SGHRS and CDR2 YFSETQ. Deletions cut 0 bases from V and 2 bases from J, with 11 bases between. CDR3: CASSLDGGRNTGELFF. Written as DNA, the CDR3 is TGCGCCAGCAGCTTGGATGGGGGGCGCAACACCGGGGAGCTGTTTTTT.

The chain uses TRBV7-2 and TRBJ2-1, with 11 bases matching TRBD1. With V trimmed by 2 bases and J by 0 bases, 6 bases remained unmatched. Looked up from germline, CDR1 is SGHTA and CDR2 is FQGNSA. This CDR3 contains 18 residues. The CDR3 coding sequence is TGTGCCAGCAGCTTACGGGACAGGGGGGAGAGCTCCTACAATGAGCAGTTCTTC. Protein product: CASSLRDRGESSYNEQFF.

J is TRBJ2-1 and V is TRBV6-4; tentatively, D is TRBD2 (6 bases). Trimming stripped 5 bases from V and 4 bases from J, with 15 bases between. This CDR3 spans 15 amino acids. Germline CDR1 reads MRHNA; CDR2 reads SNTAGT. CDR3 protein: CASSQQWGRYNEQFF. For the CDR3, the DNA is TGTGCCAGCAGTCAACAGTGGGGGAGGTACAATGAGCAGTTCTTC.

The chain's CDR3 is CASRDNGAGELFF. The CDR3 nucleotides read TGTGCCAGCAGGGACAATGGGGCCGGGGAGCTGTTTTTT. This sequence joins TRBV2 and TRBJ2-2; TRBD1 is a possible D gene (5 bases). This CDR3 contains 13 residues. Between the trimmed V and J ends, which lost 6 bases and 6 bases, there was a span of 11 bases. In germline, CDR1 is SNHLY, CDR2 FYNNEI.

Comments on this clone: Germline is not matched at one junction end, which may reflect a read error. This sequence joins TRBV11-2 and TRBJ2-5; D tentatively fits TRBD1 or TRBD2 (5 bases each). CDR1 is SGHAT, CDR2 FQNNGV, per germline. CDR3 length: 12 residues. The CDR3 DNA reads TGTGCCAGCAGCTTAAGAGGGGAGAGGGTGAACTTC. Translation gives CASSLRGERVNF.

The chain uses TRBV7-9 and TRBJ1-4; 7 bases are a match to TRBD1. V dropped 6 bases and J dropped 4; count of bases not matched to a gene: 2. The CDR3 runs to 13 residues. CDR1 SEHNR and CDR2 FQNEAQ come from the germline V gene (reference sequence). CDR3 amino acids: CASSRQGNEKLFF. The CDR3 nucleotides are TGTGCCAGCAGTCGACAGGGTAATGAAAAACTGTTTTTT. Supplemented by reference TRBV7-9 and TRBJ1-4, the full variable domain reads DTGVSQNPRHKITKRGQNVTFRCDPISEHNRLYWYRQTLGQGPEFLTYFQNEAQLEKSRLLSDRFSAERPKGSFSTLEIQRTEQGDSAMYLCASSRQGNEKLFFGSGTQLSVL.

The chain joins TRBV25-1 to TRBJ1-6; D might be TRBD1 (6 bases). V was cut by 6 bases and J by 2 bases, with 14 bases left in between. CDR1 and CDR2 from the germline V gene are MGHDK and SYGVNS. The CDR3 has 16 residues. CDR3 in amino acids: CASRGKQGPYNSPLHF. CDR3 nucleotide sequence: TGTGCCAGCAGGGGGAAACAGGGCCCCTATAATTCACCCCTCCACTTT. Full variable domain (rest looked up from reference TRBV25-1 and TRBJ1-6): EADIYQTPRYLVIGTGKKITLECSQTMGHDKMYWYQQDPGMELHLIHYSYGVNSTEKGDLSSESTVSRIRTEHFPLTLESARPSHTSQYLCASRGKQGPYNSPLHFGNGTRLTVT.

The V call is TRBV19, the J call TRBJ2-2; 8 bases map to TRBD2. Per the germline V gene, CDR1 is LNHDA and CDR2 is SQIVND (reference sequence). The V segment lost 6 bases and the J segment 0 bases; nucleotides outside the gene matches: 3. The CDR3 length is 15 residues. CDR3 coding DNA: TGTGCCAGTAGACTCGGGGGGGCGAACACCGGGGAGCTGTTTTTT. It specifies CASRLGGANTGELFF.

The J gene is TRBJ1-5, the V gene TRBV15, with D perhaps TRBD1 (6 bases). V lost 1 base to trimming and J lost 6 bases, with 13 bases between them. The length of the CDR3 is 15 residues. CDR1 and CDR2 from the germline V gene are LNHNV and YYDKDF (reference sequence). CDR3 protein: CATSRVRGGFQPQHF. CDR3 nucleotides: TGTGCCACCAGCAGAGTTAGAGGGGGTTTTCAGCCCCAGCATTTT. The complete variable domain, with remaining parts taken from reference TRBV15 and TRBJ1-5, reads DAMVIQNPRYQVTQFGKPVTLSCSQTLNHNVMYWYQQKSSQAPKLLFHYYDKDFNNEADTPDNFQSRRPNTSFCFLDIRSPGLGDTAMYLCATSRVRGGFQPQHFGDGTRLSIL.

V and J are TRBV5-5 and TRBJ1-5, with D possibly matching TRBD1 (6 bases). Trimming removed 4 bases from V and 0 bases from J, with 11 bases in between. CDR3 length equals 15 residues. Per the germline V gene, CDR1 is SGHKS and CDR2 is YYEKEE (reference sequence). This CDR3 is CASSPDSYSNQPQHF. As DNA, the CDR3 is TGTGCCAGCAGCCCGGACAGTTATAGCAATCAGCCCCAGCATTTT.

Details on this clone: An end of the junction does not agree with germline; a read error may underlie this. The CDR3 nucleotides read TGTGCTAGCAGGCCCAATTCACCCCTCCACTTT. Translating it yields CASRPNSPLHF. The rearrangement joins TRBV7-7 to TRBJ1-6; no reliable D call. The CDR3 is 11 amino acids. CDR1 SSHAT and CDR2 FNYEAQ come from the germline V gene (reference sequence).

This clone was seen once. The V call is TRBV28, the J call TRBJ2-6; D might be TRBD1 (6 bases). CDR1 is MDHEN, CDR2 SYDVKM, per germline. V lost 2 bases to trimming and J lost 6 bases, with 26 bases between them. The length of the CDR3 is 20 residues. CDR3 sequence (DNA): TGTGCCAGCAGTTTAGGTACAGGGATGAATAGCGCCTGGGAGGCCAACGTCCTGACTTTC. Translating gives CASSLGTGMNSAWEANVLTF.

The chain employs TRBV19 and TRBJ2-3, with TRBD2 matching 12 bases. CDR3 size: 17 residues. V lost 6 bases to trimming and J lost 0 bases; unmatched junction nucleotides: 7. The germline gives CDR1 LNHDA, CDR2 SQIVND (reference sequence). In DNA, the CDR3 is TGTGCCAGTAGACTAGCGGGGGGTCTCCCAAGCACAGATACGCAGTATTTT. This gives the protein CASRLAGGLPSTDTQYF.

This chain connects TRBV9 to TRBJ2-1, with no clear D. V was shortened by 3 bases and J by 4 bases, with 11 bases between the two germline ends. Looked up from germline, CDR1 is SGDLS and CDR2 is YYNGEE. There are 14 residues in the CDR3. CDR3 nucleotides: TGTGCCAGCAGCGGGAACCCCACGTACAATGAGCAGTTCTTC. As protein: CASSGNPTYNEQFF. The whole variable domain, remainder taken from reference TRBV9 and TRBJ2-1, is DSGVTQTPKHLITATGQRVTLRCSPRSGDLSVYWYQQSLDQGLQFLIQYYNGEERAKGNILERFSAQQFPDLHSELNLSSLELGDSALYFCASSGNPTYNEQFFGPGTRLTVL.

CDR3 nucleotide sequence: TGTGCCAGCAGCGTAGGGATAGCGGGGACTGAGACCCAGTACTTC. This sequence encodes CASSVGIAGTETQYF. V is TRBV9 and J is TRBJ2-5; 8 positions agree with TRBD2. Looked up from germline, CDR1 is SGDLS and CDR2 is YYNGEE. CDR3 size: 15 residues. Trimming removed 0 bases from V and 5 bases from J; junction bases left unmatched: 6.